These 26 T cell receptor beta chains share one sample of origin, sequenced in a study of T cell responses to AZD1222 COVID-19 vaccine. TCRdb's table, derived via immunoSEQ multiplex PCR, lists solely in-frame clones and lacks some. Here the sample spans 70,000 to 95,000 clones, approximately 87% being singletons. Source: peripheral blood, taken 28 days after the second AZD1222 dose. The receptors were gathered from an adult who received the AZD1222 COVID-19 vaccine.

This chain joins TRBV7-8 and TRBJ2-7; D not certain. V shed 7 bases and J shed 7 bases, with 14 bases lying between them. The germline gives CDR1 SGHVS, CDR2 FQNEAQ. This CDR3 region has 12 residues. CDR3 nucleotides: TGTGCCAGCACCAAAGGGATCGGTGAGCAGTACTTC. Its protein product is CASTKGIGEQYF.

This clone was observed once. The rearrangement joins TRBV24-1 to TRBJ1-2; no firm D call. The germline V and J ends were trimmed by 3 bases and 2 bases, with 12 bases remaining between them. The CDR3 length is 15 residues. Germline assignment: CDR1 KGHDR and CDR2 SFDVKD. In DNA, the CDR3 is TGTGCCACCAGTGATCCACACAGCAGCAACTATGGCTACACCTTC. Its translation: CATSDPHSSNYGYTF.

This chain connects TRBV14 to TRBJ2-3; possibly TRBD2 for D (7 bases). The length of the CDR3 is 18 residues. CDR1 is SGHDN, CDR2 FVKESK, per germline. V was shortened by 6 bases and J by 0 bases, with 22 bases between the two germline ends. Here the CDR3 reads CASSLLRLRGLSTDTQYF. The CDR3 DNA reads TGTGCCAGCAGTCTACTAAGATTGCGGGGGCTAAGCACAGATACGCAGTATTTT.

This clone was seen a single time. The J gene is TRBJ2-7, the V gene TRBV5-1; a weak D match, TRBD2 (6 bases). Trimming left V 4 bases short and J 1 base short, with 12 bases between. Germline-derived CDR1 and CDR2 are SGHRS and YFSETQ. The CDR3 is 14 amino acids. The CDR3 nucleotides are TGCGCCAGCAGCGGGGGGACGGAGTCCTACGAGCAGTACTTC. Translation gives CASSGGTESYEQYF.

The V call is TRBV4-3, the J call TRBJ2-2; possibly TRBD1 for D (6 bases). V dropped 2 bases and J dropped 5 bases, with 15 bases sitting between them. Germline-derived CDR1 and CDR2 are LGHNA and YSLEER. There are 16 residues in the CDR3. CDR3 loop: CASSQPYRVGTGELFF. The DNA of the CDR3 is TGCGCCAGCAGCCAACCTTACAGGGTGGGAACCGGGGAGCTGTTTTTT.

The V call is TRBV28, the J call TRBJ2-7; possible D gene TRBD1, 5 bases. Germline loops: CDR1 MDHEN, CDR2 SYDVKM. The length of the CDR3 is 15 residues. V was cut by 5 bases and J by 4 bases, with 18 bases left in between. CDR3 sequence (DNA): TGTGCCAGCAGTCTCCCAGGTGCAGGGATATACGAGCAGTACTTC. Protein product: CASSLPGAGIYEQYF.

V is TRBV5-1 and J is TRBJ1-1, with 7 bases fitting TRBD1. V trimming: 3 bases; J trimming: 6 bases; junction bases outside the gene matches: 8. In germline, CDR1 is SGHRS, CDR2 YFSETQ. The CDR3 length is 14 residues. The CDR3 region has the DNA TGCGCCAGCAGCTCAGGACAGGCGGCGGCTGAAGCTTTCTTT. It translates to CASSSGQAAAEAFF.

The J gene is TRBJ1-5, the V gene TRBV18; a weak D match, TRBD1 (5 bases). This CDR3 has 14 amino acids. From germline, CDR1 is KGHSH and CDR2 LQKENI. Between the trimmed V and J ends, which lost 3 bases and 7 bases, there was a span of 13 bases. In DNA form, the CDR3 reads TGTGCCAGCTCACCGGGTAGGGGCTACCAGCCCCAGCATTTT. This sequence encodes CASSPGRGYQPQHF.

The V call is TRBV10-3, the J call TRBJ1-6; TRBD1 agrees at 7 bases. V trimming: 4 bases; J trimming: 3 bases; junction bases outside the gene matches: 6. The germline gives CDR1 ENHRY, CDR2 SYGVKD. The CDR3 length is 16 residues. Written as DNA, the CDR3 is TGTGCCATCAGTGGAGGACAGGTACTCTATAATTCACCCCTCCACTTT. Translating gives CAISGGQVLYNSPLHF.

J is TRBJ2-7 and V is TRBV14; D possibly matches TRBD1 or TRBD2 (5 bases each). CDR1 and CDR2 (germline): SGHDN, FVKESK. The CDR3 is 15 residues long. The ends were cut back, 1 base at V and 0 bases at J, with 10 bases in the middle. The CDR3 spells CASSQAGTLSYEQYF. CDR3 DNA: TGTGCCAGCAGCCAAGCCGGGACGCTCTCCTACGAGCAGTACTTC.

The chain recombines TRBV4-1 with TRBJ1-1; TRBD1 is a possible D gene (5 bases). V was clipped by 6 bases and J by 5 bases, with 16 bases between them. CDR1 is MGHRA and CDR2 is YSYEKL in the germline V gene. The CDR3 covers 14 residues. CDR3 nucleotides: TGCGCCAGCAGGGGGGTCTTGAAGGGGACTGAAGCTTTCTTT. Translated: CASRGVLKGTEAFF.

The J gene is TRBJ1-2, the V gene TRBV28; D gene ambiguous. V gave up 3 bases and J gave up 7 bases, with 15 bases separating them. The germline V gene has CDR1 MDHEN and CDR2 SYDVKM. CDR3 length: 14 amino acids. The CDR3 DNA is TGTGCCAGCAGTTTTGCCATACCCTCGGGTGGCTACACCTTC. Residues: CASSFAIPSGGYTF.

J is TRBJ1-1 and V is TRBV19, with TRBD1 as a possible D gene (5 bases). In germline, CDR1 is LNHDA, CDR2 SQIVND (reference sequence). The CDR3 consists of 13 residues. Deletions cut 3 bases from V and 3 bases from J, with 8 bases between. CDR3 DNA sequence: TGTGCCAGTAGTATCCCCAGGGACACTGAAGCTTTCTTT. Its protein is CASSIPRDTEAFF. The variable domain in full, with the rest retrieved from reference TRBV19 and TRBJ1-1, is DGGITQSPKYLFRKEGQNVTLSCEQNLNHDAMYWYRQDPGQGLRLIYYSQIVNDFQKGDIAEGYSVSREKKESFPLTVTSAQKNPTAFYLCASSIPRDTEAFFGQGTRLTVV.

There are a few counts of this clone. The rearrangement joins TRBV10-3 to TRBJ1-6; D not certain. The germline V and J ends were trimmed by 6 bases and 6 bases, with 12 bases remaining between them. CDR3 length: 14 amino acids. CDR1 and CDR2 from the germline V gene are ENHRY and SYGVKD. CDR3 sequence (DNA): TGTGCCATCAGCCAAACAGAGTTTAATTCACCCCTCCACTTT. It codes for CAISQTEFNSPLHF.

The chain recombines TRBV4-1 with TRBJ2-2, with 9 bases lining up with TRBD1. Germline-derived CDR1 and CDR2 are MGHRA and YSYEKL. V lost 3 bases and J lost 4; bases outside the gene matches: 6. The CDR3 sequence is 16 residues long. Here the CDR3 DNA reads TGCGCCAGCAGCCACCCGGGACAGGGCTTCACCGGGGAGCTGTTTTTT. It yields the protein CASSHPGQGFTGELFF.

V is TRBV30 and J is TRBJ1-2, with D hard to call. Trimming took 8 bases from V and 6 from J, leaving 10 bases between them. CDR1 and CDR2 (germline): GTSNPN, SVGIG (reference sequence). The CDR3 loop spans 10 amino acids. The CDR3 DNA follows: TGTGCCGTCATTTCGGATGGCTACACCTTC. It codes for CAVISDGYTF.

To note about this clone: Other DNA sequences from this sample encode an identical CDR3 as well. The V gene is TRBV6-5, the J gene TRBJ1-2; maybe TRBD1 (6 bases). Trimming shortened V by 5 bases and J by 8 bases, and 15 bases separated the two germline ends. In germline, CDR1 is MNHEY, CDR2 SVGAGI. The CDR3 spans 13 residues. The CDR3 nucleotides read TGTGCCAGCAGTCCGGGGGGCGAAAGGGGCTACACCTTC. This gives the protein CASSPGGERGYTF.

The chain employs TRBV5-6 and TRBJ1-3, with a weak D call TRBD1 (6 bases). Between the trimmed V and J ends, which lost 0 bases and 0 bases, there was a span of 7 bases. This CDR3 is 15 amino acids long. Per germline, CDR1 SGHDT and CDR2 YYEEEE. For the CDR3, the DNA is TGTGCCAGCAGCTTGGGGACAGTCTCTGGAAACACCATATATTTT. Residues: CASSLGTVSGNTIYF.

In nucleotides, the CDR3 is TGTGCCAGCAGCTTACCGACGATGGGGCGCTTCTATGGCTACACCTTC. Protein product: CASSLPTMGRFYGYTF. The rearrangement joins TRBV7-8 to TRBJ1-2; D is perhaps TRBD1 (5 bases). Germline values: CDR1 SGHVS, CDR2 FQNEAQ. The germline V and J ends were trimmed by 2 bases and 4 bases, with 17 bases remaining between them. The CDR3 covers 16 residues.

This chain links TRBV28 with TRBJ2-5, with TRBD2 matching over 10 bases. CDR1 and CDR2 from the germline V gene are MDHEN and SYDVKM. V lost 2 bases and J lost 3; bases outside the gene matches: 3. This CDR3 is built from 15 residues. This CDR3 reads CASSLGLAGEETQYF. The CDR3 region has the DNA TGTGCCAGCAGTTTAGGCCTAGCGGGGGAAGAGACCCAGTACTTC.

V and J are TRBV13 and TRBJ2-7; D remains unclear. The germline V gene has CDR1 PRHDT and CDR2 FYEKMQ (reference sequence). The CDR3 is 15 residues long. Trimming shortened V by 5 bases and J by 3 bases, and 17 bases separated the two germline ends. CDR3 protein: CASSVFGKGFYEQYF. CDR3 bases: TGTGCCAGCAGCGTATTCGGAAAAGGGTTCTACGAGCAGTACTTC.

The V gene is TRBV4-1, the J gene TRBJ1-2, with D possibly being TRBD1 (5 bases). Trimming took 0 bases from V and 2 from J, leaving 13 bases between them. Germline V gene data show CDR1 as MGHRA and CDR2 as YSYEKL. The CDR3 totals 16 residues. CDR3 coding DNA: TGCGCCAGCAGCCAAGAACGGTCCAGGGAAAACTATGGCTACACCTTC. Its translation: CASSQERSRENYGYTF.

The V gene is TRBV18, the J gene TRBJ1-4; D remains unclear. V gave up 6 bases and J gave up 8 bases, with 19 bases separating them. The CDR3 has 15 amino acids. Germline V gives CDR1 KGHSH, CDR2 LQKENI. This CDR3 reads CASSPDHPRSEKLFF. The CDR3 DNA follows: TGTGCCAGCTCCCCCGACCATCCGAGAAGCGAAAAACTGTTTTTT.

The gene calls are TRBV5-1 and TRBJ2-1; tentative D call: TRBD2 (7 bases). Germline CDR1 and CDR2: SGHRS and YFSETQ. This CDR3 comprises 19 residues. V dropped 4 bases and J dropped 4 bases, with 27 bases sitting between them. Here the CDR3 reads CASSPRGAGDPRSYNEQFF. CDR3 in DNA: TGCGCCAGCAGCCCCCGGGGGGCGGGGGACCCCCGATCTTACAATGAGCAGTTCTTC.

The rearrangement joins TRBV7-3 to TRBJ2-2; TRBD2 is a possible D gene (6 bases). The CDR3 extends over 16 amino acids. Trimming left V 3 bases short and J 0 bases short, with 11 bases between. In germline, CDR1 is SGHTA, CDR2 FQGTGA. The CDR3 loop is CASSLGGRSNTGELFF. The DNA for the CDR3 is TGTGCCAGCAGCTTGGGGGGACGGTCGAACACCGGGGAGCTGTTTTTT.

This chain uses TRBV5-1 with TRBJ1-3; no definite D call. Between the trimmed V and J ends, which lost 4 bases and 0 bases, there was a span of 11 bases. Looked up from germline, CDR1 is SGHRS and CDR2 is YFSETQ. The CDR3 loop spans 15 amino acids. The CDR3 nucleotides are TGCGCCAGCAGCCCGGACCTGAACTCTGGAAACACCATATATTTT. Translating it yields CASSPDLNSGNTIYF.